The 28 T cell receptor beta chains given below trace back to one sample, sequenced in a study of cytomegalovirus exposure and HLA in healthy donors. Data came from immunoSEQ multiplex PCR; TCRdb stores just in-frame clones and leaves some out. The table includes about 180,000 clones, 85% detected once. Sequenced material: PBMCs. The receptors were gathered from a man aged 18 to 35 in good health and CMV-seropositive.

The V and J genes are TRBV5-4 and TRBJ1-3; D remains unclear. The V gene's germline CDR1 is SGHNT and CDR2 YYREEE (reference sequence). The CDR3 totals 15 residues. Trimming left V 5 bases short and J 2 bases short, with 14 bases between. The CDR3 nucleotides read TGTGCCAGCAGACCCGACGGGTACACTGGAAACACCATATATTTT. Its translation: CASRPDGYTGNTIYF.

This clone occurred a few times. The V call is TRBV5-4, the J call TRBJ1-1; D may be TRBD1 (6 bases). Germline V gives CDR1 SGHNT, CDR2 YYREEE (reference sequence). The V end was cut by 2 bases, the J end by 1 base, with 12 bases between. The CDR3 is 15 amino acids. DNA of the CDR3: TGTGCCAGCAGCTTCCCAGAAGGGGGGAACACTGAAGCTTTCTTT. Residues: CASSFPEGGNTEAFF.

This clone was counted at least ten times. This sequence joins TRBV28 and TRBJ2-2; weak D call: TRBD2 (6 bases). Trimming took 3 bases from V and 3 from J, leaving 11 bases between them. Germline CDR1 reads MDHEN; CDR2 reads SYDVKM. CDR3 length: 15 amino acids. This chain's CDR3 is CASSLAGLDTGELFF. The CDR3 coding sequence is TGTGCCAGCAGTTTGGCGGGGTTGGACACCGGGGAGCTGTTTTTT.

The sample holds a few counts of this clone. V usage is TRBV5-6 and J usage is TRBJ2-7; possibly TRBD1 for D (5 bases). Germline V CDR1 and CDR2: SGHDT, YYEEEE. The CDR3 is 13 amino acids. V lost 1 base to trimming and J lost 5 bases, with 10 bases between them. Written as DNA, the CDR3 is TGTGCCAGCAGCTTGCAGGGAATTGACGAGCAGTACTTC. Amino acids: CASSLQGIDEQYF. Full variable domain (outside the CDR3, taken from reference TRBV5-6 and TRBJ2-7): DAGVTQSPTHLIKTRGQQVTLRCSPKSGHDTVSWYQQALGQGPQFIFQYYEEEERQRGNFPDRFSGHQFPNYSSELNVNALLLGDSALYLCASSLQGIDEQYFGPGTRLTVT.

The chain links TRBV25-1 to TRBJ2-3, with D perhaps matching TRBD1 (6 bases). There are 14 residues in the CDR3. The ends were cut back, 4 bases at V and 1 base at J, with 9 bases in the middle. Per germline, CDR1 MGHDK and CDR2 SYGVNS. CDR3 in DNA: TGTGCCAGCAGTGCGACAGGACGCACAGATACGCAGTATTTT. Protein: CASSATGRTDTQYF.

The rearrangement links TRBV4-1 to TRBJ2-1; 9 bases are shared with TRBD1. The V segment lost 3 bases and the J segment 7 bases; nucleotides outside the gene matches: 7. The germline gives CDR1 MGHRA, CDR2 YSYEKL. The CDR3 is made up of 15 amino acids. CDR3 sequence reads: CASSQPGQGRNEQFF. The CDR3, as DNA: TGCGCCAGCAGCCAGCCGGGACAGGGAAGAAATGAGCAGTTCTTC.

The V call is TRBV7-9, the J call TRBJ1-1, with D possibly TRBD1 on 5 matching bases. V was shortened by 4 bases and J by 5 bases, with 11 bases between the two germline ends. Germline V gene lookup returns CDR1 SEHNR and CDR2 FQNEAQ (reference sequence). The CDR3 runs to 13 residues. The CDR3 here is CASSSFQGTEAFF. The DNA for the CDR3 is TGTGCCAGCAGCTCCTTCCAGGGTACTGAAGCTTTCTTT.

The chain combines TRBV4-2 with TRBJ1-1, with 7 positions matching TRBD1. CDR3 size: 14 residues. CDR1 and CDR2 (germline): LGHNA, YNFKEQ. Unmatched junction bases numbered 8, after V lost 4 bases and J lost 6 bases. DNA for the CDR3: TGTGCCAGCAGCCGAACAGGGGTGGGTGCTGAAGCTTTCTTT. This translates into CASSRTGVGAEAFF.

This chain links TRBV19 with TRBJ1-1, with D tentatively TRBD1 (5 bases). CDR1 LNHDA and CDR2 SQIVND come from the germline V gene (reference sequence). Trimming took 6 bases from V and 2 from J, leaving 10 bases between them. This CDR3 contains 13 residues. As DNA, the CDR3 is TGTGCCAGTAGCCGACAGAGAAACACTGAAGCTTTCTTT. This sequence encodes CASSRQRNTEAFF.

On this clone: Given the absence of the conserved phenylalanine or tryptophan at the CDR3 end, a read error is likely. The DNA is omitted, as the CDR3 cannot be located on it reliably, and the CDR3 follows TCRdb's listing. J is TRBJ1-4 and V is TRBV6-1; whether TRBD1, the table's D call, matches the DNA was not checked. The CDR3 has 10 residues if both end residues are counted. Germline V CDR1 and CDR2: MNHNS, SASEGT. CDR3 amino acids: CASSPGQDLI.

The genes are TRBV7-3 and TRBJ2-7, with D tentatively TRBD2 (6 bases). The CDR3 spans 13 residues. V dropped 0 bases and J dropped 6 bases, with 9 bases sitting between them. The germline gives CDR1 SGHTA, CDR2 FQGTGA. The DNA for the CDR3 is TGTGCCAGCAGCTTAACCTCCGGGGGCGAGCAGTACTTC. This sequence encodes CASSLTSGGEQYF.

This clone came up a few times. The chain combines TRBV27 with TRBJ2-5; D unclear. The V gene's germline CDR1 is MNHEY and CDR2 SMNVEV (reference sequence). V was trimmed by 6 bases and J by 2 bases, leaving 10 bases between them. The CDR3 spans 13 residues. CDR3 DNA sequence: TGTGCCAGCAGGCAAGAGAATCAAGAGACCCAGTACTTC. It yields the protein CASRQENQETQYF.

The gene calls are TRBV2 and TRBJ1-6; tentatively, D is TRBD1 (5 bases). Between the trimmed V and J ends, which lost 1 base and 14 bases, there was a span of 15 bases. Germline values: CDR1 SNHLY, CDR2 FYNNEI. This CDR3 comprises 14 residues. The CDR3 loop is CASSEGGHVRTLHF. The CDR3 nucleotides read TGTGCCAGCAGTGAAGGGGGCCACGTCAGGACCCTCCACTTT.

V is TRBV6-6 and J is TRBJ2-1; D is undetermined. CDR1 and CDR2 (germline): MNHNY, SVGAGI (reference sequence). The V end lost 2 bases, the J end lost 4 bases, and 6 bases lay between the germline ends. The CDR3 sequence is 13 residues long. CDR3 in DNA: TGTGCCAGCAGTTACCAGGATTACAATGAGCAGTTCTTC. It translates to CASSYQDYNEQFF.

The rearrangement links TRBV7-8 to TRBJ2-5, with 8 bases matching TRBD1. Per germline, CDR1 SGHVS and CDR2 FQNEAQ. The junction had 11 bases not matched to a gene; V was cut back by 7 bases and J by 4 bases. The CDR3 is made up of 15 amino acids. This CDR3 is CASTEPWTGRETQYF. CDR3 sequence (DNA): TGTGCCAGCACCGAACCCTGGACAGGGAGAGAGACCCAGTACTTC.

The chain joins TRBV11-3 to TRBJ2-2; D is ambiguous. The germline V gene has CDR1 SGHNT and CDR2 YENEEA. The CDR3 is made up of 14 amino acids. With 8 bases removed from V and 1 base from J, the gap between germline ends came to 11 bases. CDR3 nucleotides: TGTGCCAGCCGAAACGGCGGGAACACCGGGGAGCTGTTTTTT. Its protein is CASRNGGNTGELFF. The full variable domain, with the rest looked up from reference TRBV11-3 and TRBJ2-2, is EAGVVQSPRYKIIEKKQPVAFWCNPISGHNTLYWYLQNLGQGPELLIRYENEEAVDDSQLPKDRFSAERLKGVDSTLKIQPAELGDSAVYLCASRNGGNTGELFFGEGSRLTVL.

J is TRBJ2-3 and V is TRBV5-4, with 12 bases matching TRBD2. This CDR3 spans 16 amino acids. The V gene end was trimmed by 3 bases and the J gene end by 6 bases; junction bases not matched to a gene: 8. Germline V gene lookup returns CDR1 SGHNT and CDR2 YYREEE (reference sequence). Written as DNA, the CDR3 is TGTGCCAGCAGCTCGGGGGGGCTAGCGGGAGGGGATACGCAGTATTTT. Its translation: CASSSGGLAGGDTQYF.

The chain couples TRBV6-5 to TRBJ2-7; D gene unclear. The CDR3 covers 13 residues. The ends were cut back, 6 bases at V and 0 bases at J, with 9 bases in the middle. Germline V gene data show CDR1 as MNHEY and CDR2 as SVGAGI. The CDR3 reads CASSFSVSYEQYF. The CDR3 DNA sequence: TGTGCCAGCAGCTTCAGTGTCTCCTACGAGCAGTACTTC.

There are a few counts of this clone. The chain uses TRBV30 and TRBJ2-2, with TRBD2 matching 9 bases. CDR3 length equals 17 residues. Germline V gene data show CDR1 as GTSNPN and CDR2 as SVGIG (reference sequence). The V and J ends lost 7 bases and 7 bases, in that order; junction bases with no gene match: 19. The CDR3, as DNA: TGTGCCTCGACCTCCGGGCGGGAGGGCCCTAATGGCGGGGAGCTGTTTTTT. It specifies CASTSGREGPNGGELFF.

This clone was recorded once. This rearrangement joins TRBV4-1 to TRBJ2-3; 9 positions agree with TRBD2. Germline trimming cut 0 bases from V and 2 bases from J; bases unmatched to any gene: 9. The CDR3 extends over 18 amino acids. Germline assignment: CDR1 MGHRA and CDR2 YSYEKL. The CDR3 is CASSQDEVASGVTDTQYF. The CDR3 nucleotides read TGCGCCAGCAGCCAAGATGAGGTGGCTAGCGGGGTCACAGATACGCAGTATTTT.

The table lists this clone with a few counts. The gene calls are TRBV19 and TRBJ1-2; 10 bases are a match to TRBD1. CDR1 LNHDA and CDR2 SQIVND come from the germline V gene (reference sequence). The CDR3 sequence is 15 residues long. Trimming cost V 5 bases and J 4 bases; bases outside gene matches: 7. DNA for the CDR3: TGTGCCAGTAGTCCACCCCGGGACAGGGGCTATGGCTACACCTTC. Translating gives CASSPPRDRGYGYTF.

The rearrangement uses TRBV6-5 and TRBJ1-4; 8 nucleotides align to TRBD1. Per germline, CDR1 MNHEY and CDR2 SVGAGI. The length of the CDR3 is 15 residues. V lost 2 bases to trimming and J lost 6 bases; unmatched junction nucleotides: 5. CDR3 residues: CASSYGQGEDEKLFF. DNA of the CDR3: TGTGCCAGCAGTTACGGACAGGGAGAAGATGAAAAACTGTTTTTT.

This clone has just a few counts. The gene calls are TRBV5-1 and TRBJ1-6, with a tentative D call TRBD1 (6 bases). The CDR3 contains 15 residues. Germline CDR1 reads SGHRS; CDR2 reads YFSETQ. Trimming shortened V by 0 bases and J by 8 bases, and 12 bases separated the two germline ends. CDR3 DNA: TGCGCCAGCAGCTTGGTGGCAGGGGTGGATTCACCCCTCCACTTT. Its protein is CASSLVAGVDSPLHF.

The chain has TRBV5-8 and TRBJ2-3; a possible D gene is TRBD2 (5 bases). Trimming removed 8 bases from V and 9 bases from J, with 19 bases in between. The CDR3 is 13 amino acids. Looked up from germline, CDR1 is SGHTS and CDR2 is YDEGEE. CDR3 bases: TGTGCCAGTAGCCCCCGGGATGCGGAGACGCAGTATTTT. Its protein is CASSPRDAETQYF.

The gene calls are TRBV11-2 and TRBJ2-7, with 10 bases aligning to TRBD1. The CDR3 runs to 16 residues. The V segment lost 5 bases and the J segment 3 bases; nucleotides outside the gene matches: 10. Germline loops: CDR1 SGHAT, CDR2 FQNNGV. CDR3 region: CASSTTGTGVGYEQYF. Here the CDR3 DNA reads TGTGCCAGCAGCACAACCGGGACAGGGGTTGGCTACGAGCAGTACTTC. Filled out from reference TRBV11-2 and TRBJ2-7, the complete variable domain reads EAGVAQSPRYKIIEKRQSVAFWCNPISGHATLYWYQQILGQGPKLLIQFQNNGVVDDSQLPKDRFSAERLKGVDSTLKIQPAKLEDSAVYLCASSTTGTGVGYEQYFGPGTRLTVT.

The gene calls are TRBV28 and TRBJ1-5; D gene unclear. Deletions cut 7 bases from V and 0 bases from J, with 13 bases between. This CDR3 is 15 amino acids long. Germline values: CDR1 MDHEN, CDR2 SYDVKM. CDR3 coding DNA: TGTGCCAGCAAAACACACCTTATTAGCAATCAGCCCCAGCATTTT. As protein: CASKTHLISNQPQHF.

The rearrangement uses TRBV7-3 and TRBJ2-3, with a tentative D call TRBD2 (6 bases). Looked up from germline, CDR1 is SGHTA and CDR2 is FQGTGA. The CDR3 totals 13 residues. V was shortened by 5 bases and J by 4 bases, with 10 bases between the two germline ends. The CDR3 protein is CASSVGGADTQYF. CDR3 bases: TGTGCCAGCAGCGTCGGAGGGGCAGATACGCAGTATTTT.

V gene TRBV5-1 combines with J gene TRBJ2-1, with D possibly being TRBD2 (6 bases). Deletions cut 2 bases from V and 5 bases from J, with 11 bases between. Germline V gene lookup returns CDR1 SGHRS and CDR2 YFSETQ. This CDR3 is 14 amino acids long. The CDR3 protein is CASSFRGSNNEQFF. The CDR3 nucleotides are TGCGCCAGCAGCTTTCGGGGGTCAAACAATGAGCAGTTCTTC.